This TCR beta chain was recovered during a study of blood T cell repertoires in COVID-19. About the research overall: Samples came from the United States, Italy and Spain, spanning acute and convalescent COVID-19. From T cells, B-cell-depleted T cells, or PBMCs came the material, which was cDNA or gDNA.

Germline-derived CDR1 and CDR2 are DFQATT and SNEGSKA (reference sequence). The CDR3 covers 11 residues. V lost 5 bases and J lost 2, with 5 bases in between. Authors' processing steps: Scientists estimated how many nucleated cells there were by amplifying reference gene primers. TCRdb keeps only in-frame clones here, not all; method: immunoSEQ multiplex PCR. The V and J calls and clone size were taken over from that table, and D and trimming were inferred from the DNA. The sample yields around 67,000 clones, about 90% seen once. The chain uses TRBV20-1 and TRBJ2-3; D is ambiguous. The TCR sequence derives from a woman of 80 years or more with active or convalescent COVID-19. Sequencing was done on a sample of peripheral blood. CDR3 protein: CSARPTDTQYF. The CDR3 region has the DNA TGCAGTGCTCGTCCCACAGATACGCAGTATTTT.